The subject of this entry is one T cell receptor (beta chain). The PCR was carried out with 60 Vbeta primers and 13 Jbeta primers. Assay used: immunoSEQ multiplex PCR; TCRdb lists only in-frame clones, some missing. The sample lists approximately 190,000 clones, about four fifths seen once, with 1.7% in the top ten. V lost 8 bases and J 2 bases, leaving 15 bases between the germline ends. The CDR3 covers 15 residues. The germline V gene encodes CDR1 SGHDN and CDR2 FVKESK. This specimen belongs to a study of cytomegalovirus exposure and HLA in healthy donors. This chain joins TRBV14 and TRBJ2-2; a weak D match, TRBD1 (5 bases). The sequencing sample was made of PBMCs. This receptor was obtained from a woman aged 18-29 years in good health and CMV-seronegative. This chain's CDR3 is CASGQTVVNTGELFF. CDR3 bases: TGTGCCAGCGGTCAGACAGTCGTCAACACCGGGGAGCTGTTTTTT.